This T cell receptor beta chain came from a study of blood T cells in healthy people across ages. Next came a second PCR, run for roughly 6 to 11 cycles, which used a sample-barcoded 5' primer along with a J-beta primer mix. TCRdb redid the calling of the 5' RACE reads with MiXCR, one entry per CDR3 protein. Among about 2 million distinct CDR3 sequences, 49% were seen once, and the ten largest hold approximately 2.1%. The CDR3 totals 16 residues. Trimming stripped 6 bases from V and 0 bases from J, with 16 bases between. CDR1 MNHEY and CDR2 SMNVEV come from the germline V gene (reference sequence). Isolation of PBMCs gave at least 6.5 million cells per sample.

The clonotype was recovered from a woman between 40 and 55 years old in good health. The rearrangement links TRBV27 to TRBJ2-3; either TRBD1 or TRBD2 may supply D (5 bases each). Source material: blood. The CDR3 sequence is CASRRFREKSTDTQYF. The CDR3 bases are TGTGCCAGCAGGAGGTTCAGGGAGAAAAGCACAGATACGCAGTATTTT.